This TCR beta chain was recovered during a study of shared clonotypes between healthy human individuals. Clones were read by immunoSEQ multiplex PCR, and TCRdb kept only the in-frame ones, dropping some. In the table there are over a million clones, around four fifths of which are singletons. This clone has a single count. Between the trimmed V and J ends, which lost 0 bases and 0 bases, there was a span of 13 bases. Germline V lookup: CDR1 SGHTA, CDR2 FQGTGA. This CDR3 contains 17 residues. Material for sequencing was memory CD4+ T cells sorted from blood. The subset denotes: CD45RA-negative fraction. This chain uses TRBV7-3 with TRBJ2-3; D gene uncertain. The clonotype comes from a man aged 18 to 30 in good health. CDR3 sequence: CASSLTPSVTSTDTQYF. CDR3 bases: TGTGCCAGCAGCTTAACCCCGTCCGTGACTAGCACAGATACGCAGTATTTT.